The 5 T cell receptor beta chains given below trace back to one sample, sequenced in a study of radiotherapy plus CTLA-4 blockade in lung cancer. The data were produced by immunoSEQ multiplex PCR, yet TCRdb's version contains in-frame clones alone and is incomplete. The sample holds 90,000 to 100,000 clones, 70% to 90% seen once. The sample was peripheral blood, taken from a patient treated with radiotherapy plus ipilimumab. Receptors originate from a human donor with non-small cell lung cancer that progressed on radiotherapy plus ipilimumab.

As for this clone: Different DNA sequences within this sample yield the same CDR3. The chain couples TRBV29-1 to TRBJ2-7; 8 bases agree with TRBD1. CDR3 length equals 13 residues. Germline V gene sequence: CDR1 SQVTM, CDR2 ANQGSEA. V was pared by 4 bases and J by 6 bases, with 8 bases of the junction left unmatched. As DNA, the CDR3 is TGCAGCGTTGGAAACAGGGGGTCGGGCGAGCAGTACTTC. The encoded protein is CSVGNRGSGEQYF.

The chain is built from TRBV4-2 and TRBJ2-7, with D unclear. Germline lookup yields CDR1 LGHNA and CDR2 YNFKEQ. Trimming cost V 1 base and J 3 bases, with 19 bases left between them. This CDR3 has 17 residues. CDR3 amino acids: CASSQAAAFSGSYEQYF. The CDR3 DNA is TGTGCCAGCAGCCAAGCCGCGGCGTTTAGTGGTAGCTACGAGCAGTACTTC.

This clone was detected only once. The chain carries TRBV7-9 and TRBJ2-3; perhaps D is TRBD1 or TRBD2 (5 bases each). The ends were cut back, 1 base at V and 0 bases at J, with 11 bases in the middle. The CDR3 runs to 16 residues. Germline V lookup: CDR1 SEHNR, CDR2 FQNEAQ (reference sequence). Here the CDR3 DNA reads TGTGCCAGCAGCTTAGGGGTGGGACCTAGCACAGATACGCAGTATTTT. Translated: CASSLGVGPSTDTQYF. The full variable domain, with the rest looked up from reference TRBV7-9 and TRBJ2-3, is DTGVSQNPRHKITKRGQNVTFRCDPISEHNRLYWYRQTLGQGPEFLTYFQNEAQLEKSRLLSDRFSAERPKGSFSTLEIQRTEQGDSAMYLCASSLGVGPSTDTQYFGPGTRLTVL.

This chain links TRBV30 with TRBJ2-1; 8 bases match TRBD2. The CDR3 totals 16 residues. V lost 3 bases and J lost 0; bases outside the gene matches: 7. Germline values: CDR1 GTSNPN, CDR2 SVGIG (reference sequence). The CDR3 sequence is CAWSGGRTSSYNEQFF. The DNA of the CDR3 is TGTGCCTGGAGCGGCGGGAGGACAAGCTCCTACAATGAGCAGTTCTTC.

This clone was picked up a small number of times. This chain connects TRBV28 to TRBJ2-7; D unclear. V lost 5 bases, J lost 9 bases, and 14 bases lay in between. The V gene's germline CDR1 is MDHEN and CDR2 SYDVKM. This CDR3 contains 12 residues. The DNA of the CDR3 is TGTGCCAGCAGTCTGTTGGGGTCTGTGCAGTACTTC. It translates to CASSLLGSVQYF. Drawing the rest from reference TRBV28 and TRBJ2-7, the complete variable domain is DVKVTQSSRYLVKRTGEKVFLECVQDMDHENMFWYRQDPGLGLRLIYFSYDVKMKEKGDIPEGYSVSREKKERFSLILESASTNQTSMYLCASSLLGSVQYFGPGTRLTVT.